This T cell receptor (beta chain) came from a study of blood T cell repertoires in COVID-19 (dated by TCRdb to 2020 to 2021). Broadly, across the study: Collaborator samples came from the United States, Italy and Spain and covered acute and convalescent phases of COVID-19. The material from the prospective study consisted of cDNA or gDNA derived from T cells, B-cell-depleted T cells, or PBMCs. Deeply sampled blood TCRbeta repertoires from subjects exposed to, actively infected with, or recovered from COVID-19 were included in the dataset. The repertoires were released in a freely available public database intended as a resource for research on the immune response to SARS-CoV-2. The samples were drawn from two sources: the first 160 participants of the ongoing ImmuneRACE study, and 950 to 1,500 subjects contributed by 6 global collaborators. The sample metadata nearly always contained a de-identified subject ID, COVID-19 status, age in years and sex. HLA class I and class II types, where available, came from metadata supplied by the sample provider rather than from assay-based typing.

The investigation overall reported the following: The quantity of clinical and demographic metadata differed by source and by participant and was supplied without curation.

As for this clone: No cognate antigen has been identified for it. The input lacks base qualities; no much larger clone sits a single base away.

TCRbeta CDR3 regions were amplified from genomic DNA using the immunoSEQ Assay, a bias-controlled multiplex PCR. From the authors' description of their analysis: Nucleated cell counts per sample were estimated from amplification of reference gene primers within the assay. Sequence reads were collapsed and filtered to measure the absolute abundance of every unique TCRbeta CDR3 rearrangement. For each sample, productive Simpson clonality was calculated by taking the square root of Simpson's diversity index across productive rearrangements. The table was pulled from immuneACCESS by TCRdb, which kept in-frame rearrangements only. Such tables lose some clones; where checked, under half of the loss comes from unresolved V genes, and the rest has no known cause. D and trimming were read from the DNA, whereas the V and J calls and clone size are those reported in that table. In all, the sample holds about 90,000 clones, and about 82% of those were seen once. The ten biggest clones cover 12% of the sample.

The CDR3, from cysteine to phenylalanine, totals 16 residues. The CDR3 DNA has 48 bases and is translated from base 1. CDR1 and CDR2 are drawn from the germline V gene: SGHRS, YFSETQ. For this chain, trimming is 4 bases at the V end and 3 bases at the J end, and the number of junction bases without a gene match is 7. Each collaborating institution followed its own protocols to collect whole blood in K2EDTA tubes. Collaborator samples were shipped for TCRbeta analysis as frozen whole blood, isolated PBMCs, or DNA extracted from either sample type. The sample was peripheral blood. The clonotype was recovered from a woman in her seventies with active or convalescent COVID-19. The chain joins TRBV5-1 to TRBJ2-2, with TRBD2 matching 9 junction bases. The CDR3 corresponds to CASSMAGGTDTGELFF. The nucleotide sequence reads as follows: TGCGCCAGCAGCATGGCGGGGGGGACCGACACCGGGGAGCTGTTTTTT.